This TCR beta chain came from a study of blood T cell repertoires in COVID-19. Using immunoSEQ multiplex PCR, the repertoire was profiled, and TCRdb retains in-frame clones only, with some absent. The profile shows 300,000 to 350,000 clones, roughly 88% of them singletons. The J segment lost 1 base and the V segment lost 0 bases, leaving 8 bases of the junction unmatched. The CDR3 runs 17 residues. Germline lookup yields CDR1 LGHDT and CDR2 YNNKEL (reference sequence). Recruits, aged about 18 to 100 years, lived in 24 US areas. Categorization into cohorts depended on clinical history that participants reported. Recovered participants had two consecutive negative NP/OP PCR tests, healthcare professional clearance, or symptom resolution.

V gene TRBV3-1 (or the pseudogene TRBV3-2) combines with J gene TRBJ2-7, with 8 bases lining up with TRBD2. The TCR was taken from a man aged 25 to 45 who had recovered from COVID-19. The sample taken for sequencing was PBMCs or T cells enriched from blood (not recorded which). CDR3 region: CASSQEGRAGASYEQYF. CDR3 nucleotide sequence: TGTGCCAGCAGCCAAGAAGGGCGAGCGGGGGCGTCCTACGAGCAGTACTTC.